This TCR beta chain was obtained from a study of T cells expressing NK-cell markers. Points from the study as a whole: A range of 1.0-7.0% of CD8+ T cells consisted of dominant NKG2C+ clonotypes in about six donors.

Note on this clonotype: No antigen is known for it.

TCRdb re-called the 5' RACE reads, yielding one record per CDR3 amino acid sequence without DNA. The sample holds hundreds of thousands of distinct CDR3 sequences. CDR1 and CDR2 from the germline V gene are SEHNR and FQNEAQ (reference sequence). There are 16 residues in the CDR3. The V gene is TRBV7-9, the J gene TRBJ2-5; TCRdb's assignment of TRBD1 cannot be checked, as there is no DNA. The sequenced sample consisted of blood T cells: a sorted CD56 or NKG2C T cell subset, CD4+ or CD8+ T cells, or bulk PBMC T cells (not recorded which). The origin of this receptor is a woman between 18 and 70 years old in good health. This CDR3 is CASSLAVTAPGETQYF.